Sequencing of this TCR beta chain was carried out in a study of blood T cell repertoires in COVID-19. Original data processing: Estimated nucleated cell counts came from reference gene primer amplification. Using immunoSEQ multiplex PCR, the repertoire was profiled, and TCRdb retains in-frame clones only, with some absent. V, J and clone size were drawn from that table, and D and trimming were deduced from the DNA. The sample lists around 100,000 clones, 70% to 80% occurring once. Trimming removed 2 bases at V and 8 bases at J, with 16 bases between. The germline V gene encodes CDR1 SGHNT and CDR2 YYREEE (reference sequence). The CDR3 has 14 residues.

The chain has TRBV5-4 and TRBJ1-2; D not resolved. Input material: peripheral blood. This receptor was taken from a woman aged 65 to 85 with acute or convalescent COVID-19. The CDR3 reads CASSFTGGYRGYTF. DNA for the CDR3: TGTGCCAGCAGCTTTACGGGTGGCTATCGCGGCTACACCTTC.